These 23 T cell receptor beta chains originate from one sample sequenced in a study of tumor-infiltrating lymphocytes in primary liver carcinoma. From around 500 ng total RNA, TCR beta cDNA was generated with a primer in the constant region. Slightly modified ARM-PCR, run as three nested multiplex PCR rounds, produced the TCR beta libraries. The first two PCR rounds used TRBV1-TRBV30 primers with a Cbeta primer, roughly 10 cycles each. MiXCR, applied by TCRdb to the multiplex PCR reads, yields one record per CDR3 protein. The sample shows about 320,000 distinct CDR3 sequences, about 50% of them seen only once. The authors took blood RNA from unsorted whole blood and also extracted germline DNA. Input material: peripheral blood. The receptors were gathered from a woman under 40 with primary liver carcinoma and hepatitis B virus infection.

A note on this clonotype: One end of the junction is discordant with germline, which a read error may explain. The gene calls are TRBV4-3 and TRBJ2-3; no reliable D call. The CDR3 extends over 15 amino acids. Per the germline V gene, CDR1 is LGHNA and CDR2 is YSLEER. This chain's CDR3 is CASRGSYRSTDAQYF. The CDR3 coding sequence is TGCGCCAGCAGAGGATCCTACCGTAGCACAGATGCGCAGTATTTT.

This clonotype was counted between two and nine times. The CDR3 DNA sequence: TGTGCCAGCAAGGGAAGTCGAGAAAAACTGTTTTTT. This codes for CASKGSREKLFF. The gene calls are TRBV2 and TRBJ1-4; D call uncertain. V lost 7 bases and J lost 8, with 11 bases in between. There are 12 residues in the CDR3. Germline-derived CDR1 and CDR2 are SNHLY and FYNNEI.

A word on this clonotype: Mismatch with germline at one junction end may stem from a read error. The V gene is TRBV6-5, the J gene TRBJ2-3; the match to TRBD2 covers 8 bases. The CDR3 contains 15 residues. Germline-derived CDR1 and CDR2 are MNHEY and SVGAGI. The CDR3 spells CPSRSPRTSTDMQYF. CDR3 nucleotides: TGTCCCAGCAGATCCCCGCGGACTAGCACAGATATGCAGTATTTT.

This clonotype appeared a few times. The V gene is TRBV6-5, the J gene TRBJ2-1; perhaps TRBD1 as D (6 bases). Germline CDR1 reads MNHEY; CDR2 reads SVGAGI. Between the trimmed V and J ends, which lost 6 bases and 2 bases, there was a span of 11 bases. CDR3 size: 14 residues. Here the CDR3 reads CASSLQGTYNEQFF. Written as DNA, the CDR3 is TGTGCCAGCAGCCTACAGGGTACCTACAATGAGCAGTTCTTC.

As regards this clonotype: The missing conserved phenylalanine or tryptophan at the end of this CDR3 makes a read error likely. This sequence joins TRBV29-1 and TRBJ1-2; D remains unclear. CDR3 length equals 12 residues. Germline lookup yields CDR1 SQVTM and CDR2 ANQGSEA. Trimming took 7 bases from V and 8 from J, leaving 17 bases between them. Written as DNA, the CDR3 is TGCAGCGCTGTCCATTGGGGTGGCGGCTACACCCTC. Its translation is CSAVHWGGGYTL.

Turning to this clonotype: A much larger clone is a single base away; this may be a read error. The chain combines TRBV6-2 or TRBV6-3 with TRBJ1-2; D remains unclear. Trimming removed 0 bases from V and 10 bases from J, with 6 bases in between. The CDR3 spans 11 residues. Per germline, CDR1 MNHEY and CDR2 SVGEGT. The CDR3 DNA reads TGTGCCAGCAGTTACTCGGGTGACTACACCTTC. Amino acid sequence: CASSYSGDYTF.

A word on this clonotype: The CDR3 ends on some other residue instead of the conserved phenylalanine or tryptophan, so this is likely a read error. The rearrangement joins TRBV11-1 to TRBJ1-2; D gene unclear. The CDR3 spans 12 residues. Germline V gene data show CDR1 as SGHAT and CDR2 as FQDESV (reference sequence). Trimming stripped 5 bases from V and 4 bases from J, with 8 bases between. The CDR3 loop is CASSPYSYGYTL. CDR3 bases: TGTGCCAGCAGCCCTTATTCCTATGGCTACACCCTC.

About this clonotype: This could be a read error, since a much larger clone is one nucleotide away. CDR3 amino acids: CASSLRNYKQYF. In DNA form, the CDR3 reads TGCGCCAGCAGCCTGCGCAACTACAAGCAGTACTTC. J is TRBJ2-7 and V is TRBV4-3; no reliable D call. Germline assignment: CDR1 LGHNA and CDR2 YSLEER. The CDR3 has 12 amino acids.

This sequence joins TRBV6-2 or TRBV6-3 and TRBJ1-2; D perhaps matches TRBD1 (5 bases). The germline gives CDR1 MNHEY, CDR2 SVGEGT. This CDR3 has 13 residues. V lost 8 bases, J lost 6 bases, and 16 bases lay in between. The CDR3 spells CASQGAAYDGYTF. DNA of the CDR3: TGTGCCAGCCAAGGGGCCGCCTATGATGGCTACACCTTC.

The chain carries TRBV7-8 and TRBJ2-1; D unclear. Germline CDR1 and CDR2: SGHVS and FQNEAQ. Trimming shortened V by 6 bases and J by 9 bases, and 15 bases separated the two germline ends. The CDR3 has 13 residues. CDR3 sequence (DNA): TGTGCCAGCAGTTGCGACCCTGCTGCTGAGCAGTTCTTC. It encodes CASSCDPAAEQFF.

This clonotype occurred a few times. The chain uses TRBV7-8 and TRBJ2-2, with 8 bases matching TRBD2. CDR1 SGHVS and CDR2 FQNEAQ come from the germline V gene. The CDR3 has 16 amino acids. The trim removed 5 bases at V and 1 base at J, leaving 6 bases unmatched. The CDR3 loop reads CASSTREGWNTGELFF. CDR3 DNA: TGTGCCAGCAGCACCCGGGAGGGATGGAACACCGGGGAGCTGTTTTTT.

A few counts support this clonotype. The genes are TRBV6-1 and TRBJ2-1, with 14 bases identical to TRBD2. The V segment lost 5 bases and the J segment 9 bases; nucleotides outside the gene matches: 6. The CDR3 has 15 residues. Per germline, CDR1 MNHNS and CDR2 SASEGT. CDR3 sequence: CASSLRLAGGSEQFF. In nucleotides, the CDR3 is TGTGCCAGCAGTTTGCGACTAGCGGGGGGGAGTGAGCAGTTCTTC.

The gene calls are TRBV6-5 and TRBJ2-1; D uncertain. There are 12 residues in the CDR3. The V end lost 6 bases, the J end lost 12 bases, and 15 bases lay between the germline ends. Per the germline V gene, CDR1 is MNHEY and CDR2 is SVGAGI. In nucleotides, the CDR3 is TGTGCCAGCAGCAATAGCCTCCCCCCGCAGTTCTTC. It specifies CASSNSLPPQFF.

Points on this clonotype: A much larger clonotype is one base distant, so this may be a read error. The CDR3 sequence: CASSRRTSGSYNEEFF. Written as DNA, the CDR3 is TGTGCCAGCAGCAGACGGACTAGCGGCTCCTACAATGAGGAGTTCTTC. V gene TRBV12-3 or TRBV12-4 combines with J gene TRBJ2-1; 10 bases are shared with TRBD2. CDR3 length equals 16 residues.

The J gene is TRBJ2-7, the V gene TRBV6-1; D is perhaps TRBD1 or TRBD2 (5 bases each). V was clipped by 2 bases and J by 2 bases, with 10 bases between them. Germline values: CDR1 MNHNS, CDR2 SASEGT. The CDR3 runs 14 residues. The CDR3 loop is CASSEWDATYEQYF. CDR3 nucleotide sequence: TGTGCCAGCAGTGAATGGGACGCAACCTACGAGCAGTACTTC.

On this clonotype itself: With a much larger clone just one base away, this may be a read error. This chain joins TRBV6-2 or TRBV6-3 and TRBJ2-5; perhaps TRBD1 as D (6 bases). The CDR3 covers 15 residues. V shed 2 bases and J shed 1 base, with 11 bases lying between them. Germline V gene data show CDR1 as MNHEY and CDR2 as SVGEGT. This CDR3 reads CASSYHRAAQETQYF. The CDR3 DNA reads as TGTGCCAGCAGTTACCACAGGGCCGCCCAAGAGACCCAGTACTTC.

The chain carries TRBV12-3 or TRBV12-4 and TRBJ2-1, with TRBD2 matching 8 bases. The end of the DNA aligns better with TRBJ2-7, so the J call may be wrong. This CDR3 is 15 amino acids long. The CDR3 here is CASSTGTSGGFEQYF. The CDR3 DNA reads as TGTGCCAGCAGTACCGGGACTAGTGGGGGATTTGAGCAGTACTTC.

The chain is built from TRBV29-1 and TRBJ2-2, with D perhaps given as TRBD1 or TRBD2 (5 bases each). This CDR3 is built from 15 residues. V was trimmed by 3 bases and J by 7 bases, leaving 18 bases between them. Germline assignment: CDR1 SQVTM and CDR2 ANQGSEA. CDR3 bases: TGCAGCGTTGAGAGCGAGGGGAGAGGGTACGGGGAGCTGTTTTTT. This encodes CSVESEGRGYGELFF.

V is TRBV29-1 and J is TRBJ1-2; tentatively, D is TRBD1 (5 bases). The CDR3 sequence is 16 residues long. The V end lost 4 bases, the J end lost 4 bases, and 22 bases lay between the germline ends. Germline CDR1 SQVTM, CDR2 ANQGSEA. CDR3 amino acids: CSVVGDPLTWSYGYTF. The DNA of the CDR3 is TGCAGCGTTGTCGGGGACCCGTTAACGTGGAGCTATGGCTACACCTTC.

This clonotype was seen more than once but under ten times. One base away lies a much larger clone, so this may be a sequencing read error. The gene calls are TRBV13 and TRBJ2-7; D gene ambiguous. CDR1 and CDR2 (germline): PRHDT, FYEKMQ (reference sequence). The V gene lost 5 bases and the J gene lost 7 bases, with 15 bases spanning the gap. The CDR3 spans 13 residues. The CDR3 DNA is TGTGCCAGCAGCCCCTCGAAGGACGGGGAGCAGTACTTC. Its protein product is CASSPSKDGEQYF.

In regard to this clonotype: This sequence may be a read error, since a much larger clone differs from it by one base. CDR3 nucleotides: TGCCGCGTTGATGAAGGGTCCACCGGGGAGCTGTTTTTT. Residues: CRVDEGSTGELFF. The chain joins TRBV29-1 to TRBJ2-2; D is unclear. Germline V CDR1 and CDR2: SQVTM, ANQGSEA. CDR3 length: 13 residues.

About this clonotype: This may be a read error: a much more frequent sequence differs by one nucleotide. The chain links TRBV6-2 or TRBV6-3 to TRBJ2-7; 7 nucleotides align to TRBD2. The CDR3 is 15 amino acids. With 1 base clipped from V and 2 bases from J, the junction kept 5 bases outside the gene matches. CDR1 is MNHEY, CDR2 SVGEGT, per germline. CDR3 sequence reads: CASSYFSGSPYEQYF. The CDR3 region has the DNA TGTGCCAGCAGTTACTTTAGCGGGTCACCCTACGAGCAGTACTTC.

This clonotype was observed many times. The chain is built from TRBV29-1 and TRBJ1-1; no clear D gene. This CDR3 region has 12 residues. Germline V gene data show CDR1 as SQVTM and CDR2 as ANQGSEA. The germline V and J ends were trimmed by 4 bases and 5 bases, with 11 bases remaining between them. CDR3 DNA sequence: TGCAGCGTTGTTGACTATGGAACTGAAGCTTTCTTT. This encodes CSVVDYGTEAFF.